This T cell receptor (beta chain) was recovered during a study of somatic mutations in cytotoxic T cells in rheumatoid arthritis. Study-wide context: Patient blood, roughly 33 ml in EDTA, was obtained immediately after diagnosis and prior to the start of any treatment.

A note on this clone: What it binds is unknown.

The assay was immunoSEQ multiplex PCR, and TCRdb's table has in-frame clones only and misses some. Counted here are some 17,000 clones, around four fifths occurring once; the ten biggest clones make up roughly a fifth. With 6 bases clipped from V and 3 bases from J, the junction kept 9 bases outside the gene matches. CDR1 and CDR2 from the germline V gene are MNHEY and SMNVEV (reference sequence). This CDR3 has 15 amino acids. Study results and caveats: Statistically, CD8+ T-cell clonality was not significantly distinct between individuals with rheumatoid arthritis and age-matched healthy controls.

The chain couples TRBV27 to TRBJ2-7; TRBD1 aligns across 9 bases. This TCR was recovered from an adult with rheumatoid arthritis. The sequenced sample consisted of CD8+ T cells sorted from blood. The CDR3 is CASRPTGGAGYEQYF. CDR3 nucleotide sequence: TGTGCCAGCAGACCTACAGGGGGCGCGGGCTACGAGCAGTACTTC.